A selection of T cell receptor beta chains follows, all from one sample in a study of blood T cell repertoires in COVID-19. Assay: immunoSEQ multiplex PCR; the TCRdb copy retains only in-frame clones and omits some. This repertoire shows about 190,000 clones, approximately 86% found once; its top ten account for approximately 4.7%. The sequencing sample was made of PBMCs or T cells enriched from blood (not recorded which). These receptors came from a woman aged 55-69 years with acute COVID-19. The CDR3 runs from the conserved cysteine through the conserved F or W.

v_gene: TRBV10-2; len: 18; j_gene: TRBJ1-4; CDR3aa: CASTNREQGRATNEKLFF
v_gene: TRBV29-1; len: 12; j_gene: TRBJ1-5; CDR3aa: CSVSGFNQPQHF
v_gene: TRBV25-1; len: 15; j_gene: TRBJ2-3; CDR3aa: CASSGRDTYMDTQYF
v_gene: TRBV4-1; len: 17; j_gene: TRBJ1-4; CDR3aa: CASSPQGQGGTNEKLFF
v_gene: TRBV18; len: 16; j_gene: TRBJ2-5; CDR3aa: CASSPPSQIYPETQYF
v_gene: TRBV4-1; len: 13; j_gene: TRBJ2-7; CDR3aa: CASSQGDKRQQYF
v_gene: TRBV2; len: 14; j_gene: TRBJ1-5; CDR3aa: CASSDRTGNQPQHF
v_gene: TRBV7-9; len: 14; j_gene: TRBJ1-1; CDR3aa: CASSGRTGVRREVF
v_gene: TRBV18; len: 16; j_gene: TRBJ2-2; CDR3aa: CASSPMSGGRTGELFF
v_gene: TRBV11-2; len: 15; j_gene: TRBJ2-6; CDR3aa: CASSLRQPGANVLTF
v_gene: TRBV19; len: 15; j_gene: TRBJ1-3; CDR3aa: CASSMRGGGGNTIYF
v_gene: TRBV6-4; len: 15; j_gene: TRBJ2-1; CDR3aa: CASSQQGIWDNEQFF
v_gene: TRBV28; len: 14; j_gene: TRBJ2-1; CDR3aa: CASSLAGASNEQFF
v_gene: TRBV28; len: 13; j_gene: TRBJ1-1; CDR3aa: CASSQTWRTEAFF
v_gene: TRBV29-1; len: 14; j_gene: TRBJ1-1; CDR3aa: CSVEMEGFSSEAFF
v_gene: TRBV6-5; len: 14; j_gene: TRBJ1-1; CDR3aa: CASAPRGLNTEAFF
v_gene: TRBV18; len: 16; j_gene: TRBJ1-3; CDR3aa: CASSPLVLTSGNTIYF
v_gene: TRBV5-4; len: 13; j_gene: TRBJ1-5; CDR3aa: CASSFPGDQPQHF
v_gene: TRBV5-4; len: 17; j_gene: TRBJ2-2; CDR3aa: CASSFQGAGGYTGELFF
v_gene: TRBV12-5; len: 18; j_gene: TRBJ1-1; CDR3aa: CASGLVLFDREASTEAFF
v_gene: TRBV4-1; len: 17; j_gene: TRBJ2-1; CDR3aa: CASSQDYEGAYYNEQFF
v_gene: TRBV24-1; len: 11; j_gene: TRBJ2-2; CDR3aa: CATSYTGELFF
v_gene: TRBV7-2; len: 15; j_gene: TRBJ2-2; CDR3aa: CASSLDRVVTGELFF
v_gene: TRBV13; len: 15; j_gene: TRBJ1-1; CDR3aa: CASSLGAGGNTEAFF
v_gene: TRBV11-2; len: 15; j_gene: TRBJ2-2; CDR3aa: CASSLYAAGGASLFF
v_gene: TRBV6-2/TRBV6-3; len: 16; j_gene: TRBJ2-5; CDR3aa: CASSYGQGAARETQYF
v_gene: TRBV5-1; len: 15; j_gene: TRBJ2-6; CDR3aa: CASSLGGSGANVLTF
v_gene: TRBV2; len: 17; j_gene: TRBJ1-4; CDR3aa: CASSLGQGVEANEKLFF
v_gene: TRBV5-6; len: 14; j_gene: TRBJ1-1; CDR3aa: CASSWGGHGYEAFF
v_gene: TRBV28; len: 14; j_gene: TRBJ1-4; CDR3aa: CASSLAEFNEKLFF
v_gene: TRBV5-5; len: 16; j_gene: TRBJ1-2; CDR3aa: CASSPSSEWGGHGYTF
v_gene: TRBV2; len: 15; j_gene: TRBJ2-1; CDR3aa: CASSEQAGAYNEQFF
v_gene: TRBV7-9; len: 17; j_gene: TRBJ1-2; CDR3aa: CASSFPGQEKINYGYTF
v_gene: TRBV19; len: 15; j_gene: TRBJ2-1; CDR3aa: CASSSGTSDSDEQFF
v_gene: TRBV5-1; len: 15; j_gene: TRBJ1-1; CDR3aa: CASSTTTSVNTEAFF
v_gene: TRBV2; len: 16; j_gene: TRBJ1-5; CDR3aa: CASSVGSWEKNQPQHF
v_gene: TRBV12-3/TRBV12-4; len: 13; j_gene: TRBJ1-5; CDR3aa: CASSLGQVQPQHF
v_gene: TRBV7-9; len: 13; j_gene: TRBJ2-1; CDR3aa: CASSLSMRDEQFF
v_gene: TRBV4-3; len: 16; j_gene: TRBJ1-4; CDR3aa: CASSPRSGTGEEKLFF
v_gene: TRBV7-9; len: 19; j_gene: TRBJ2-3; CDR3aa: CASRAGLAALRISTDTQYF
v_gene: TRBV7-2; len: 15; j_gene: TRBJ2-1; CDR3aa: CASSAAGTSVDEQFF
v_gene: TRBV3-1/TRBV3-2; len: 14; j_gene: TRBJ1-6; CDR3aa: CASSLGTGGTPLHF
v_gene: TRBV9; len: 16; j_gene: TRBJ2-2; CDR3aa: CASSVAGGTNTGELFF
v_gene: TRBV27; len: 15; j_gene: TRBJ2-3; CDR3aa: CASSFLDTSTDTQYF
v_gene: TRBV5-1; len: 15; j_gene: TRBJ2-5; CDR3aa: CASSLDQVGGETQYF